The 5 T cell receptor beta chains presented below share a single source sample, sequenced in a study of blood T cells in healthy people across ages. The use of a sample-barcoded 5' primer and a J-beta primer mix characterized a second PCR of about 7 to 12 cycles. Via MiXCR, TCRdb re-called the 5' RACE reads, giving one row per CDR3 protein. The sample contains 1.5 million or so distinct CDR3 sequences, 42% of which appear only once. Specimen: blood. These receptors were taken from a woman aged 18 to 35 in good health.

The rearrangement joins TRBV5-1 to TRBJ1-2, with TRBD1 matching 7 bases. The CDR3 is 14 residues long. In germline, CDR1 is SGHRS, CDR2 YFSETQ. Trimming removed 0 bases from V and 9 bases from J; junction bases left unmatched: 8. The CDR3 nucleotides are TGCGCCAGCAGCTTGGGCGGACAGGAGAAGAGCTACACCTTC. Translation gives CASSLGGQEKSYTF.

This chain links TRBV20-1 with TRBJ2-7; 9 bases agree with TRBD2. The CDR3 is made up of 14 amino acids. Germline values: CDR1 DFQATT, CDR2 SNEGSKA (reference sequence). Trimming cost V 6 bases and J 0 bases; bases outside gene matches: 6. CDR3 region: CSALAGAYSYEQYF. The CDR3 DNA reads as TGCAGTGCGTTAGCGGGGGCCTACTCCTACGAGCAGTACTTC.

This chain links TRBV12-3 or TRBV12-4 with TRBJ2-3; 12 bases are shared with TRBD2. The CDR3 consists of 17 residues. After removal of 3 bases from V and 2 bases from J, the junction contained 6 bases not matched to a gene. CDR3 DNA: TGTGCCAGCAGTTTTAGGACTAGCGGGGCATTCACAGATACGCAGTATTTT. This translates into CASSFRTSGAFTDTQYF.

The rearrangement uses TRBV6-6 and TRBJ2-5, with a tentative D call TRBD1 (5 bases). V was trimmed by 2 bases and J by 5 bases, leaving 18 bases between them. Germline values: CDR1 MNHNY, CDR2 SVGAGI (reference sequence). The CDR3 runs to 16 residues. CDR3 in amino acids: CASSYLHTGRFETQYF. CDR3 DNA sequence: TGTGCCAGCAGTTACCTCCATACAGGCCGGTTTGAGACCCAGTACTTC.

This clonotype turned up a few times. This rearrangement joins TRBV5-1 to TRBJ2-5; no definite D call. With 0 bases removed from V and 2 bases from J, the gap between germline ends came to 8 bases. The CDR3 runs 14 residues. The germline V gene encodes CDR1 SGHRS and CDR2 YFSETQ. In DNA, the CDR3 is TGCGCCAGCAGCTTGGTTCCAGCACAAGAGACCCAGTACTTC. Translation gives CASSLVPAQETQYF.